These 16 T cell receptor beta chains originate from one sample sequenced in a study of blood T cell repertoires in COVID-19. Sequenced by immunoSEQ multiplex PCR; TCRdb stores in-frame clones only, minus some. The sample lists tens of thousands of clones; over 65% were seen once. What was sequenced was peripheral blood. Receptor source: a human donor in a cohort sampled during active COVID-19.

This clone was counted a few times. The CDR3 spells CASKLSRQGNTEAFF. The CDR3 DNA reads TGTGCCAGCAAATTATCGAGACAGGGGAACACTGAAGCTTTCTTT. The J gene is TRBJ1-1, the V gene TRBV7-3, with 7 bases fitting TRBD1. Unmatched junction bases numbered 9, after V lost 7 bases and J lost 1 base. This CDR3 is built from 15 residues. Germline V gene data show CDR1 as SGHTA and CDR2 as FQGTGA.

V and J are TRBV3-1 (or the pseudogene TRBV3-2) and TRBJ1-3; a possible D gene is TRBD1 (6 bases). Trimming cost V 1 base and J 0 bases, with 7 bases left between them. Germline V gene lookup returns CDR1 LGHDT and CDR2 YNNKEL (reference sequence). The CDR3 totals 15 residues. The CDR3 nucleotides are TGTGCCAGCAGCCAAGCGGACAGCTCTGGAAACACCATATATTTT. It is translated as CASSQADSSGNTIYF.

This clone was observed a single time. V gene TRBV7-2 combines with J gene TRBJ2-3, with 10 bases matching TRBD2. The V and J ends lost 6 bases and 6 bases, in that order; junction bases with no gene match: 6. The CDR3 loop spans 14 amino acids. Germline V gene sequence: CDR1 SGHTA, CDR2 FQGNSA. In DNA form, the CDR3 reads TGTGCCAGCAGTTATAGCGGGAGGAGGGATACGCAGTATTTT. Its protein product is CASSYSGRRDTQYF.

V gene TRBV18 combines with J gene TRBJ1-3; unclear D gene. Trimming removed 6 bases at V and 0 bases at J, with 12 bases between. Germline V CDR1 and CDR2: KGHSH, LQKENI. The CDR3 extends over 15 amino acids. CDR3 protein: CASSPYTSSGNTIYF. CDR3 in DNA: TGTGCCAGCTCGCCCTATACGAGCTCTGGAAACACCATATATTTT. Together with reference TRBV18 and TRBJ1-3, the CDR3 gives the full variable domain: NAGVMQNPRHLVRRRGQEARLRCSPMKGHSHVYWYRQLPEEGLKFMVYLQKENIIDESGMPKERFSAEFPKEGPSILRIQQVVRGDSAAYFCASSPYTSSGNTIYFGEGSWLTVV.

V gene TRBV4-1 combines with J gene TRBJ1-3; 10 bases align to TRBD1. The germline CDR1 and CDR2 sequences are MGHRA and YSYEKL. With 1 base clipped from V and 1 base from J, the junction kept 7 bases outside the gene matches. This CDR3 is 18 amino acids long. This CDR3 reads CASSQVTGQGVSGNTIYF. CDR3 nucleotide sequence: TGCGCCAGCAGCCAAGTAACCGGACAGGGGGTTTCTGGAAACACCATATATTTT.

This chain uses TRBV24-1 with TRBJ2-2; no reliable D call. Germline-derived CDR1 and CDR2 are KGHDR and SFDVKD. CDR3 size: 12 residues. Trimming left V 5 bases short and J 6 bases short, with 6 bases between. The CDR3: CATSVASGELFF. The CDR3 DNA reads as TGTGCCACCAGTGTAGCTTCCGGGGAGCTGTTTTTT.

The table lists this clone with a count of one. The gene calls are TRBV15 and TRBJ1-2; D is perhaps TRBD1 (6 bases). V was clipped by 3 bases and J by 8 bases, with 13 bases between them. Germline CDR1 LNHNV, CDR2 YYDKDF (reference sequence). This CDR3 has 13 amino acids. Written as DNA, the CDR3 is TGTGCCACCAGCAGGGCGGGGGCTAGGGGCTACACCTTC. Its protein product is CATSRAGARGYTF.

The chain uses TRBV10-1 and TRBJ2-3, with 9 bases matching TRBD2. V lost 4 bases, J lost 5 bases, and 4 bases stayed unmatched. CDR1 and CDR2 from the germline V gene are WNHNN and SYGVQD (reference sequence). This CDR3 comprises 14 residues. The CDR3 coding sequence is TGCGCCAGCAGTGTTAGTAGCGGGGGAGATACGCAGTATTTT. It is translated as CASSVSSGGDTQYF.

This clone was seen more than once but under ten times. This CDR3 reads CASSSQGGWGYTF. In nucleotides, the CDR3 is TGTGCCAGCAGCTCGCAGGGTGGTTGGGGCTACACCTTC. The J gene is TRBJ1-2, the V gene TRBV7-9, with TRBD1 as a possible D gene (5 bases). From germline, CDR1 is SEHNR and CDR2 FQNEAQ (reference sequence). The CDR3 consists of 13 residues. With 4 bases removed from V and 8 bases from J, the gap between germline ends came to 14 bases. Together with reference TRBV7-9 and TRBJ1-2, the CDR3 gives the full variable domain: DTGVSQNPRHKITKRGQNVTFRCDPISEHNRLYWYRQTLGQGPEFLTYFQNEAQLEKSRLLSDRFSAERPKGSFSTLEIQRTEQGDSAMYLCASSSQGGWGYTFGSGTRLTVV.

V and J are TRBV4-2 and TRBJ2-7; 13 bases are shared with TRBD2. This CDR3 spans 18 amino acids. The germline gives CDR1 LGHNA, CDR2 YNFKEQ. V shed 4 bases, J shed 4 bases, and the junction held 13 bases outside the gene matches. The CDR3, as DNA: TGTGCCAGCAGCCTCACTAGCGGGGGGGGCCTGGGAGGGTACGAGCAGTACTTC. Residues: CASSLTSGGGLGGYEQYF.

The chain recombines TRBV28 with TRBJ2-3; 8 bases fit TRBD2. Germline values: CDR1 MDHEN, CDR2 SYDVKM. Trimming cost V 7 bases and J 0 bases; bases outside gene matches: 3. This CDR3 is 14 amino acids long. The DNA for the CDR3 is TGTGCCAGCATAGTAGCGGGAAGCACAGATACGCAGTATTTT. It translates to CASIVAGSTDTQYF.

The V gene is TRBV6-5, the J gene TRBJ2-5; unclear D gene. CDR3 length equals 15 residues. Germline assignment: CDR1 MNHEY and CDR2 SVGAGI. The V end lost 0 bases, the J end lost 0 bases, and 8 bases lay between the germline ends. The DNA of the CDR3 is TGTGCCAGCAGTTACTCGAGGCGCTACCAAGAGACCCAGTACTTC. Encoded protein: CASSYSRRYQETQYF.

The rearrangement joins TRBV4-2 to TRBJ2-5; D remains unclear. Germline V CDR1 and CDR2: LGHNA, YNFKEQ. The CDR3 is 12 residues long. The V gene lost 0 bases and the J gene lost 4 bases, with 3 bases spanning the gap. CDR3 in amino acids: CASSQDRETQYF. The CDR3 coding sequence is TGTGCCAGCAGCCAAGATCGAGAGACCCAGTACTTC.

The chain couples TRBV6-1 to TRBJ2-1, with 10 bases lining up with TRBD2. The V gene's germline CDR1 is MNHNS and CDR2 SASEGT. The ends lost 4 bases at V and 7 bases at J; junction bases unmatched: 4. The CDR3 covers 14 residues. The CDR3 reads CASSGAGGPNEQFF. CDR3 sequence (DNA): TGTGCCAGCAGTGGAGCGGGAGGGCCGAATGAGCAGTTCTTC.

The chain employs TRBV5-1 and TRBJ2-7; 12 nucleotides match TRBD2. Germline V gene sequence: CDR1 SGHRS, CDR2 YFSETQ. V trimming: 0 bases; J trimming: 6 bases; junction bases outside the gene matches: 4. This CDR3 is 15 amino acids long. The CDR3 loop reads CASSLGLAGVFEQYF. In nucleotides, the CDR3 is TGCGCCAGCAGCTTGGGACTAGCGGGAGTATTCGAGCAGTACTTC. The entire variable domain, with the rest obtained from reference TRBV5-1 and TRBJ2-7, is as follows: KAGVTQTPRYLIKTRGQQVTLSCSPISGHRSVSWYQQTPGQGLQFLFEYFSETQRNKGNFPGRFSGRQFSNSRSEMNVSTLELGDSALYLCASSLGLAGVFEQYFGPGTRLTVT.

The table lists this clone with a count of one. This CDR3 reads CASSRTSDYEQYF. The CDR3 nucleotides read TGTGCCAGCAGTCGGACTAGCGACTACGAGCAGTACTTC. The chain employs TRBV6-2 or TRBV6-3 and TRBJ2-7; 9 bases are shared with TRBD2. V was pared by 5 bases and J by 3 bases, with 2 bases of the junction left unmatched. Germline V gene data show CDR1 as MNHEY and CDR2 as SVGEGT. CDR3 size: 13 residues.